This T cell receptor (beta chain) was captured in a study of blood T cells in healthy people across ages. Together with a sample-barcoded 5' primer, a J-beta primer mix was included in a second PCR lasting roughly 6 to 12 cycles. TCRdb reprocessed the 5' RACE reads with MiXCR, giving one entry per CDR3 protein. The top ten clones hold around 7.7% of a sample with around 1,500,000 distinct CDR3 sequences, under 30% of them seen once. This clonotype was observed a handful of times. Trimming cost V 6 bases and J 0 bases; bases outside gene matches: 11. The length of the CDR3 is 17 residues. CDR1 is MNHNY, CDR2 SVGAGI, per germline (reference sequence).

The receptor comes from a woman aged 30 to 39 in good health. This rearrangement joins TRBV6-6 to TRBJ2-3, with 8 bases identical to TRBD2. The sample consisted of blood. The CDR3 DNA is TGTGCCAGCAGCTTCATCCTTTCTAGCGGGAGCACAGATACGCAGTATTTT. Encoded protein: CASSFILSSGSTDTQYF.